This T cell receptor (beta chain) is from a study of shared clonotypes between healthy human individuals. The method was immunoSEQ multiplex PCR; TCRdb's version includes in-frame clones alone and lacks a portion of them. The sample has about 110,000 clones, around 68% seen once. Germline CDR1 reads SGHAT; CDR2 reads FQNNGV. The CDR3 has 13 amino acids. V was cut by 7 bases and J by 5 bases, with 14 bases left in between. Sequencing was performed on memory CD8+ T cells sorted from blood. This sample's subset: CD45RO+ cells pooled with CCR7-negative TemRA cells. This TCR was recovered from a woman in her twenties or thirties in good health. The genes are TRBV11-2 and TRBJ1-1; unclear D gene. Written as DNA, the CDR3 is TGTGCCAGCACCGCACAAGGACGAACTGAAGCTTTCTTT. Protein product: CASTAQGRTEAFF.